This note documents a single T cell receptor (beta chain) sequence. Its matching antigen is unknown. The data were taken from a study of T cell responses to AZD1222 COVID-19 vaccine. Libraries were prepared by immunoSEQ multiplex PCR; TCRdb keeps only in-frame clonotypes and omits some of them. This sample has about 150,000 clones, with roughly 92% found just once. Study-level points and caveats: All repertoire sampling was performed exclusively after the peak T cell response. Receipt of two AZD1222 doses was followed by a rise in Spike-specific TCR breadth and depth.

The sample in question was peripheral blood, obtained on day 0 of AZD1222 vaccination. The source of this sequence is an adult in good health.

This chain's CDR3 is CASSVGVSINYGYTF. CDR3 DNA: TGTGCCAGCAGCGTAGGGGTCAGTATAAACTATGGCTACACCTTC. The chain has TRBV9 and TRBJ1-2, with D unresolved. The CDR3 is made up of 15 amino acids. V was trimmed by 0 bases and J by 2 bases, leaving 11 bases between them. From germline, CDR1 is SGDLS and CDR2 YYNGEE.